This entry lists 13 T cell receptor beta chains sequenced from one sample in a study of blood T cell repertoires in COVID-19. TCRdb's copy holds only in-frame clones and misses some; the assay was immunoSEQ multiplex PCR. The sample shows about 73,000 clones, roughly 83% of them seen only once. The sample was peripheral blood. These receptors were obtained from a woman aged 60 to 75 with acute or convalescent COVID-19.

By share, this clone ranks as medium-sized (0.01 to 0.1%). This chain links TRBV5-6 with TRBJ1-6, with D perhaps matching TRBD1 (6 bases). Germline V lookup: CDR1 SGHDT, CDR2 YYEEEE. The CDR3 consists of 17 residues. V was clipped by 4 bases and J by 9 bases, with 23 bases between them. CDR3 DNA sequence: TGTGCCAGCAGCAATCCTGACGACAGGCAGGCGGGTTCACCCCTCCACTTT. It translates to CASSNPDDRQAGSPLHF. The whole variable domain, remainder taken from reference TRBV5-6 and TRBJ1-6, is DAGVTQSPTHLIKTRGQQVTLRCSPKSGHDTVSWYQQALGQGPQFIFQYYEEEERQRGNFPDRFSGHQFPNYSSELNVNALLLGDSALYLCASSNPDDRQAGSPLHFGNGTRLTVT.

The count of this clone is one. The V gene is TRBV12-3 or TRBV12-4, the J gene TRBJ1-2; no definite D call. V was shortened by 4 bases and J by 5 bases, with 8 bases between the two germline ends. This CDR3 is built from 12 residues. The CDR3 loop reads CASSSNRYGYTF. CDR3 nucleotide sequence: TGTGCCAGCAGTTCAAATAGATATGGCTACACCTTC.

This clone was found once. CDR3 nucleotide sequence: TGCAGCGCGCCCAGGTCGGGGAGCGCTGAAGCTTTCTTT. Its protein is CSAPRSGSAEAFF. The chain combines TRBV29-1 with TRBJ1-1; D unresolved. The CDR3 sequence is 13 residues long. Germline V gene data show CDR1 as SQVTM and CDR2 as ANQGSEA. Deletions cut 7 bases from V and 6 bases from J, with 18 bases between.

The chain employs TRBV27 and TRBJ1-2; TRBD1 might be the D (6 bases). The CDR3 is made up of 20 amino acids. Per germline, CDR1 MNHEY and CDR2 SMNVEV (reference sequence). With 1 base removed from V and 6 bases from J, the gap between germline ends came to 30 bases. CDR3 sequence reads: CASSLYKNREGLSTFDGYTF. Written as DNA, the CDR3 is TGTGCCAGCAGTTTATATAAAAACAGGGAGGGTCTTAGTACCTTCGATGGCTACACCTTC.

The V gene is TRBV7-8, the J gene TRBJ1-1; 7 nucleotides align to TRBD1. The junction had 11 bases not matched to a gene; V was cut back by 5 bases and J by 8 bases. This CDR3 comprises 14 residues. Germline V gene sequence: CDR1 SGHVS, CDR2 FQNEAQ. The CDR3 DNA is TGTGCCAGCAGCCCGAGACAGGGCACCTCCGAAGCTTTCTTT. Translated, it gives CASSPRQGTSEAFF. The full variable domain, completed using reference TRBV7-8 and TRBJ1-1, is GAGVSQSPRYKVAKRGQDVALRCDPISGHVSLFWYQQALGQGPEFLTYFQNEAQLDKSGLPSDRFFAERPEGSVSTLKIQRTQQEDSAVYLCASSPRQGTSEAFFGQGTRLTVV.

V is TRBV6-1 and J is TRBJ2-5; unclear D gene. Germline V lookup: CDR1 MNHNS, CDR2 SASEGT. This CDR3 spans 14 amino acids. Deletions cut 0 bases from V and 7 bases from J, with 12 bases between. The CDR3 region is CASSEAGSSGTQYF. CDR3 coding DNA: TGTGCCAGCAGTGAAGCGGGCAGTTCTGGGACCCAGTACTTC.

The rearrangement uses TRBV5-1 and TRBJ2-5; TRBD1 aligns across 7 bases. The CDR3 extends over 16 amino acids. V dropped 4 bases and J dropped 2; count of bases not matched to a gene: 11. Germline values: CDR1 SGHRS, CDR2 YFSETQ. This CDR3 is CASSRTGERGQETQYF. For the CDR3, the DNA is TGCGCCAGCAGCCGTACAGGGGAACGGGGTCAAGAGACCCAGTACTTC.

This clone has more than one count but fewer than ten. J is TRBJ1-1 and V is TRBV6-5; D gene uncertain. Germline-derived CDR1 and CDR2 are MNHEY and SVGAGI. Trimming removed 5 bases from V and 4 bases from J, with 14 bases in between. This CDR3 contains 14 residues. CDR3 in DNA: TGTGCCAGCAGTCCGCAGGTCTTGACCACTGAAGCTTTCTTT. It specifies CASSPQVLTTEAFF.

The rearrangement links TRBV6-5 to TRBJ1-4; 11 nucleotides match TRBD1. From germline, CDR1 is MNHEY and CDR2 SVGAGI. The CDR3 runs to 14 residues. J gave up 5 bases and V 6 bases, and 2 bases lay outside the gene matches. CDR3 nucleotide sequence: TGTGCCAGCAGGAGGACAGGGGGCAATGAAAAACTGTTTTTT. It encodes CASRRTGGNEKLFF.

The chain joins TRBV6-5 to TRBJ1-6, with D perhaps TRBD1 (6 bases). CDR3 length equals 14 residues. V shed 8 bases and J shed 7 bases, with 15 bases lying between them. Germline V gene lookup returns CDR1 MNHEY and CDR2 SVGAGI. The CDR3 loop reads CASDSGVSNSPLHF. CDR3 sequence (DNA): TGTGCCAGCGATTCAGGGGTTTCAAATTCACCCCTCCACTTT.

This rearrangement joins TRBV18 to TRBJ1-6; 8 bases are shared with TRBD1. The CDR3 spans 16 residues. Germline CDR1 reads KGHSH; CDR2 reads LQKENI. The V and J ends lost 3 bases and 8 bases, in that order; junction bases with no gene match: 9. CDR3 coding DNA: TGTGCCAGCTCACCTCAACCTGGACAGGGAGATTCACCCCTCCACTTT. This sequence encodes CASSPQPGQGDSPLHF.

The chain employs TRBV19 and TRBJ1-3; a weak D match, TRBD1 (6 bases). Germline assignment: CDR1 LNHDA and CDR2 SQIVND (reference sequence). This CDR3 has 14 amino acids. Deletions cut 7 bases from V and 0 bases from J, with 10 bases between. The CDR3 DNA sequence: TGTGCCAGTACGACAGGCTCCTCTGGAAACACCATATATTTT. This codes for CASTTGSSGNTIYF.

The J gene is TRBJ2-1, the V gene TRBV4-1; the D gene is possibly TRBD2 (6 bases). CDR3 length equals 16 residues. Germline V gene lookup returns CDR1 MGHRA and CDR2 YSYEKL. Trimming stripped 3 bases from V and 2 bases from J, with 14 bases between. The CDR3: CASSQDAGPAYNEQFF. CDR3 DNA: TGCGCCAGCAGCCAGGATGCGGGGCCTGCCTACAATGAGCAGTTCTTC.